Sequencing of this T cell receptor (beta chain) was carried out in a study of vaccination and CD4 T cells after COVID-19. Turning to this clonotype: What it binds is not known.

There are 15 residues in the CDR3. CDR1 is SNHLY and CDR2 is FYNNEI in the germline V gene. V lost 4 bases and J lost 0, with 10 bases in between. Cultured CD4+ T cell DNA was sequenced using the Oncomine TCR Beta short-read assay. A single record per CDR3 protein comes from TCRdb applying MiXCR to the PCR reads. The sample holds some 20,000 distinct CDR3 sequences; 40% to 45% are singletons and the top ten take about 2.9%. Treatment indicated: roughly 11-day PBMC culture with coronavirus spike peptide pools or control peptides (ViraFEST assay). This TCR was recovered from a human donor who had recovered from COVID-19. The V and J genes are TRBV2 and TRBJ1-5, with D maybe TRBD1 (6 bases). The starting material was CD4+ T cells from blood, cultured in vitro, obtained after SARS-CoV-2 vaccination. The CDR3 nucleotides are TGTGCCAGCAGTGGCAGGGGCGGTAGCAATCAGCCCCAGCATTTT. Translating gives CASSGRGGSNQPQHF.